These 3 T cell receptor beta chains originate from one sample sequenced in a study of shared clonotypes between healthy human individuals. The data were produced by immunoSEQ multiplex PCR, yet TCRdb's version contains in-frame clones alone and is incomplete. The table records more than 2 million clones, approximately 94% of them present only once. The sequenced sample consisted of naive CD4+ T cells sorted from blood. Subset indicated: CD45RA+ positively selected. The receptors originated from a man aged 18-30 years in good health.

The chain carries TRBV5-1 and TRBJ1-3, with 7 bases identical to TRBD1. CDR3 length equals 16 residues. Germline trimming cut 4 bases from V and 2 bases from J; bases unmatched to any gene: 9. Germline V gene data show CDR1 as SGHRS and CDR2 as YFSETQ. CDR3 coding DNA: TGCGCCAGCAGCCTCCGGACAGGCGGAACTGGAAACACCATATATTTT. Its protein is CASSLRTGGTGNTIYF.

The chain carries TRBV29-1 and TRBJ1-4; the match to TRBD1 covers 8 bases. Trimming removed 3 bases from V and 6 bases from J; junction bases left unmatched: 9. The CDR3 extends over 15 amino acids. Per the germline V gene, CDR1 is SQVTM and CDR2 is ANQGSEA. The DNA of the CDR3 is TGCAGCGTTGAGATTCCAGGGGGCTATGATGAAAAACTGTTTTTT. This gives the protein CSVEIPGGYDEKLFF.

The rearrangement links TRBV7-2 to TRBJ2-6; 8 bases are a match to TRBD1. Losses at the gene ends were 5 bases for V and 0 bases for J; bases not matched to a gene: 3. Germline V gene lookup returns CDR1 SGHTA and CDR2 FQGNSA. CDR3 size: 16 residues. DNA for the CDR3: TGTGCCAGCAGCGGCAGGGGGCCCTCTGGGGCCAACGTCCTGACTTTC. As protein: CASSGRGPSGANVLTF.